This T cell receptor (beta chain) emerged from a study of blood T cell repertoires in COVID-19 (dated by TCRdb to 2019 to 2021). A note on the overall study: The collaborator samples originated in the United States, Italy and Spain and spanned the acute and convalescent phases of COVID-19. Samples came from the ongoing ImmuneRACE study (first 160 participants) plus 1,254 subjects from 6 global collaborators. Deeply sampled blood TCRbeta repertoires from subjects exposed to, actively infected with, or recovered from COVID-19 were included in the dataset. The material from the prospective study consisted of cDNA or gDNA derived from T cells, B-cell-depleted T cells, or PBMCs. Where HLA class I and class II types were available, the types were taken from metadata supplied by the sample provider, not from assay-based typing. The repertoires were made available in a free public database intended to serve as a resource for research on the immune response to SARS-CoV-2. Nearly every sample came with metadata listing a de-identified subject ID, COVID-19 status, age in years and sex.

Collaborating institutions collected whole blood in K2EDTA tubes following their own protocols. For TCRbeta analysis, collaborators shipped samples as frozen whole blood, isolated PBMCs, or DNA extracted from either of those sample types. CDR1 SGHTA and CDR2 FQGTGA are derived from the germline V gene. From the cysteine up to the phenylalanine, the CDR3 has a length of 13 residues. Only the CDR3 portion is preserved as DNA: 39 bases, with reading frame beginning at the first base. Cut back by 5 bases and 4 bases, the V and J ends lie 9 bases apart. With regard to this clone: Its antigen has not been determined. Within one base of it there is no much larger clone, and no base qualities were kept.

Points the paper makes about the study in general: The amount of clinical and demographic metadata varied by source and participant and was provided uncurated.

The immunoSEQ Assay, a bias-controlled multiplex PCR, was used to amplify TCRbeta CDR3 regions from genomic DNA. In the paper's pipeline: The number of nucleated cells in each sample was estimated from the amplification of reference gene primers within the assay. To quantify the absolute abundance of each unique TCRbeta CDR3 rearrangement, sequence reads were collapsed and filtered. For each sample, productive Simpson clonality was calculated as the square root of Simpson's diversity index across productive rearrangements. The table comes from immuneACCESS by way of TCRdb, which keeps in-frame sequences with V and J called. Part of the clones is missing from these tables; in studies checked, under half for an unresolved V gene and the rest for unknown reasons. V and J calls and clone size are as listed in that table; D and trimming were resolved from the DNA. This sample lists about 86,000 clones; 65% to 85% were detected once. The ten largest clonotypes hold approximately 34% of the sample.

The V gene is TRBV7-3 and the J gene is TRBJ2-1; perhaps TRBD2 is the D gene, with 6 bases matching. The source material was peripheral blood. This receptor was taken from a woman over 75 with active or convalescent COVID-19. The CDR3 in this case is CASSAREYNEQFF. The nucleotide sequence reads as follows: TGTGCCAGCAGCGCCCGGGAGTACAATGAGCAGTTCTTC.